This T cell receptor beta chain was observed in a study of tumor-infiltrating lymphocytes in oesophageal squamous cell carcinoma (dated by TCRdb to between 2015 and 2016). Library construction relied on PCR. Sequencing instrument: Illumina HiSeq 2000. TCRdb handled the public reads itself, with Q25 trimming in fastp and clone calling in MiXCR, and kept productive beta chains. Identical CDR3 protein sequences are pooled into one entry, listed with their most common genes and DNA. In all, the sample holds 9,500 or so distinct CDR3 sequences, and 58% of those were seen once. The top ten hold 30% to 45% of the sample. As to this clonotype: Its antigen specificity is not known. Base-call qualities are not available, and no considerably larger clone is one nucleotide away.

The CDR3 sequence holds 12 residues, the cysteine and phenylalanine included. Kept here is only the CDR3 DNA, which spans 36 bases and is read in frame from base 1. V is shortened by 4 bases, J by 10 bases, and the region joining them spans 13 bases. CDR1 and CDR2 are drawn from the germline V gene (reference sequence): LNHDA, SQIVND. The TCR originated in a female donor with esophageal squamous cell carcinoma. Source material: esophageal tumor tissue. The chain employs TRBV19 and TRBJ1-1; too little of a D gene remains to name it. The CDR3 protein: CASSKVHGVAFF. Read as DNA, the sequence is TGTGCCAGTAGTAAGGTACACGGGGTAGCTTTCTTT.